This TCR beta chain was documented in a study of regulatory T cells in long-lasting Graves disease. Overall study findings and caveats: Newly diagnosed Graves' patients exceeded persistent ones in TCR diversity.

This sample's time point: newly diagnosed GD, antithyroid drugs for less than 3 months. With RNA extracted from PBMCs as input, the TCR library was made. Sequencing libraries for TCR beta were prepared with iRepertoire HTBI primers and Arm-PCR of CDR3 regions. TCRdb used MiXCR to reprocess the multiplex PCR reads, holding one entry per CDR3 protein. The sample has 300,000 to 400,000 distinct CDR3 sequences, 16% seen once. Germline loops: CDR1 MNHEY, CDR2 SMNVEV (reference sequence). The germline V and J ends were trimmed by 1 base and 1 base, with 10 bases remaining between them. The CDR3 loop spans 15 amino acids. Ten or more counts support this clonotype. Its specificity is unknown. These data also featured in a second study, about T cells in Graves' hyperthyroidism and ophthalmopathy.

The clonotype was recovered from a man in his forties with Graves disease. This material consisted of peripheral blood mononuclear cells (PBMCs), taken at new diagnosis, from a patient treated with antithyroid drugs. The chain is built from TRBV27 and TRBJ1-1, with D unclear. CDR3 nucleotides: TGTGCCAGCAGTTTATACCGACATCCGAACACTGAAGCTTTCTTT. Translated, it gives CASSLYRHPNTEAFF.